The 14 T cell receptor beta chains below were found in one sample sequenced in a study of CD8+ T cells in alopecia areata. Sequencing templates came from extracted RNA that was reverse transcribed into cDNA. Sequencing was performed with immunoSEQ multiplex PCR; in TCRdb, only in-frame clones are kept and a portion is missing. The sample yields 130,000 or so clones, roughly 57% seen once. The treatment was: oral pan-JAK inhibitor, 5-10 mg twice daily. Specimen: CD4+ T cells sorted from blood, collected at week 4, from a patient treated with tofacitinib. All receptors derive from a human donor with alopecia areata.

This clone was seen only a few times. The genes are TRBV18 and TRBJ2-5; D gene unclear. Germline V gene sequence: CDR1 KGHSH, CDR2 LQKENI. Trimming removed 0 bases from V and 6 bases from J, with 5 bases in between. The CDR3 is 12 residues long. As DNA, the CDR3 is TGTGCCAGCTCACCACCGGGAAAGACCCAGTACTTC. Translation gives CASSPPGKTQYF.

The CDR3 protein is CAWNWEIGGTEAFF. In DNA, the CDR3 is TGTGCCTGGAATTGGGAGATCGGAGGCACTGAAGCTTTCTTT. The gene calls are TRBV30 and TRBJ1-1; no clear D gene. Trimming pared 4 bases from V and 4 bases from J, leaving 16 bases between. Germline V gene lookup returns CDR1 GTSNPN and CDR2 SVGIG (reference sequence). This CDR3 comprises 14 residues.

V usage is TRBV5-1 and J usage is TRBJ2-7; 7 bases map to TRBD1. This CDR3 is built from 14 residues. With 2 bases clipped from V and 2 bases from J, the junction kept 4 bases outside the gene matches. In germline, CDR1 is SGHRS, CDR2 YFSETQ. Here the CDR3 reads CASSFRDSTYEQYF. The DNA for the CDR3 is TGCGCCAGCAGCTTCCGGGACAGCACCTACGAGCAGTACTTC.

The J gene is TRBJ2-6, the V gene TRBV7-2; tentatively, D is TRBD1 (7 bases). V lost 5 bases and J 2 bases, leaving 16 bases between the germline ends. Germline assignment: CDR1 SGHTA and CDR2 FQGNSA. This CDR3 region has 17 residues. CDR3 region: CASSQGGRGAGANVLTF. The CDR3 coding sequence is TGTGCCAGCAGCCAAGGGGGCAGGGGGGCTGGGGCCAACGTCCTGACTTTC. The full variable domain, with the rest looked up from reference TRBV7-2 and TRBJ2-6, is GAGVSQSPSNKVTEKGKDVELRCDPISGHTALYWYRQSLGQGLEFLIYFQGNSAPDKSGLPSDRFSAERTGGSVSTLTIQRTQQEDSAVYLCASSQGGRGAGANVLTFGAGSRLTVL.

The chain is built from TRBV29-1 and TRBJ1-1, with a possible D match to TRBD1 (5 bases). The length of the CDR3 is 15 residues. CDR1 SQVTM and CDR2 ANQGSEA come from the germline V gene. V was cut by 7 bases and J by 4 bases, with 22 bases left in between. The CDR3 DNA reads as TGCAGCGGGGCCGTAGGCGGGGCTGGGATCACTGAAGCTTTCTTT. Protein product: CSGAVGGAGITEAFF.

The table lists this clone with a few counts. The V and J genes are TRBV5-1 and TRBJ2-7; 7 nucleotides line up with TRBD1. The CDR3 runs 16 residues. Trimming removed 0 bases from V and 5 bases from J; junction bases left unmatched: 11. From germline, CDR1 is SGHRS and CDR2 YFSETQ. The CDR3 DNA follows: TGCGCCAGCAGCTTGGTCGGCGGACAGGTCTGGGACGAGCAGTACTTC. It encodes CASSLVGGQVWDEQYF.

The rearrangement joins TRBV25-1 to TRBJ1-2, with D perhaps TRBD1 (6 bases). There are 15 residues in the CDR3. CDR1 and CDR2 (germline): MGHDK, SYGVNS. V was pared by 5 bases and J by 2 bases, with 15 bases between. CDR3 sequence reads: CASSPPWGTNYGYTF. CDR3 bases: TGTGCCAGCAGTCCACCCTGGGGGACAAACTATGGCTACACCTTC.

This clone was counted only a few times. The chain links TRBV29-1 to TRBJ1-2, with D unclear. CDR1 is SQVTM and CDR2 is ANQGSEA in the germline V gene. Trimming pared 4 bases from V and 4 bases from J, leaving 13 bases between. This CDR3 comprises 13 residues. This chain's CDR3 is CSVVTLWGYGYTF. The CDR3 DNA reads TGCAGCGTTGTCACCCTGTGGGGCTATGGCTACACCTTC.

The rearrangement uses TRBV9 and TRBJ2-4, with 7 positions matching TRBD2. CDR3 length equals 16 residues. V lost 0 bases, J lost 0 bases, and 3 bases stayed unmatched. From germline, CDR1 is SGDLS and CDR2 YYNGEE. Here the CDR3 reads CASSVGEGVAKNIQYF. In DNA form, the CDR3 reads TGTGCCAGCAGCGTAGGGGAGGGTGTAGCCAAAAACATTCAGTACTTC.

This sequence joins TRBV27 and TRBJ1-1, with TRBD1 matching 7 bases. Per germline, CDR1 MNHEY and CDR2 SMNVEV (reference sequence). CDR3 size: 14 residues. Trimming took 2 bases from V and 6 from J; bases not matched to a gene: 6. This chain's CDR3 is CASSLEGGFAEAFF. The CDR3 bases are TGTGCCAGCAGTTTAGAAGGGGGCTTCGCTGAAGCTTTCTTT.

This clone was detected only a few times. Written as DNA, the CDR3 is TGTGCCAGCAATCCCCTTGCGGGAGTGCGTCCCGATGAGCAGTTCTTC. Its translation is CASNPLAGVRPDEQFF. V and J are TRBV28 and TRBJ2-1; 7 bases are shared with TRBD2. This CDR3 has 16 residues. CDR1 and CDR2 (germline): MDHEN, SYDVKM. V lost 7 bases to trimming and J lost 8 bases; unmatched junction nucleotides: 17.

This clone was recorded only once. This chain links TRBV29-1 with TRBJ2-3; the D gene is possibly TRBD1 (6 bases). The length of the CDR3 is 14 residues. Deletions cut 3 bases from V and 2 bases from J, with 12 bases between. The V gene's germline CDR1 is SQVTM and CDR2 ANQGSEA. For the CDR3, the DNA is TGCAGCGTTGACCTTTGGGGGCTCACAGATACGCAGTATTTT. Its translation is CSVDLWGLTDTQYF.

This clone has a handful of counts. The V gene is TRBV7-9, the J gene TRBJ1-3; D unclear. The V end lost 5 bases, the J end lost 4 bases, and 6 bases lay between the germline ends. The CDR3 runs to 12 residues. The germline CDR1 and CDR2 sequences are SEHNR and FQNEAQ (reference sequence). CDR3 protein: CASSRDGNTIYF. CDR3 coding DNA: TGTGCCAGCAGCCGTGACGGAAACACCATATATTTT.

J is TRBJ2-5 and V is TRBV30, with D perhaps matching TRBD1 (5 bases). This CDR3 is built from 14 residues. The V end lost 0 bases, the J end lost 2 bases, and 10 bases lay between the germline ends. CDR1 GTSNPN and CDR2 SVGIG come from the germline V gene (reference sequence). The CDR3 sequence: CAWSVAGIQETQYF. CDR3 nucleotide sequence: TGTGCCTGGAGTGTCGCAGGGATACAAGAGACCCAGTACTTC. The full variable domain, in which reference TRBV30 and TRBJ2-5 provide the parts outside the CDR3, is SQTIHQWPATLVQPVGSPLSLECTVEGTSNPNLYWYRQAAGRGLQLLFYSVGIGQISSEVPQNLSASRPQDRQFILSSKKLLLSDSGFYLCAWSVAGIQETQYFGPGTRLLVL.